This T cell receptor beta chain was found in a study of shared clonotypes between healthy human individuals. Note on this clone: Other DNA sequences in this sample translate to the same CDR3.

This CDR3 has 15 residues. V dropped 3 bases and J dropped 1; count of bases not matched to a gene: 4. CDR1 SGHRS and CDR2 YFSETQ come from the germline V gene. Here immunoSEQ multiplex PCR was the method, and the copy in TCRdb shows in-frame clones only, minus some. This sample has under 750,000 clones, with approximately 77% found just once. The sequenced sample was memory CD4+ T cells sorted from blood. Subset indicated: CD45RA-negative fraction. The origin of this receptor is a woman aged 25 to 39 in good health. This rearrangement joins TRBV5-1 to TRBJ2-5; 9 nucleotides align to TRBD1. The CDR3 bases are TGCGCCAGCAGCTCGGGACAGGGAGGCCAAGAGACCCAGTACTTC. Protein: CASSSGQGGQETQYF. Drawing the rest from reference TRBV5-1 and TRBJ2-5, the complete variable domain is KAGVTQTPRYLIKTRGQQVTLSCSPISGHRSVSWYQQTPGQGLQFLFEYFSETQRNKGNFPGRFSGRQFSNSRSEMNVSTLELGDSALYLCASSSGQGGQETQYFGPGTRLLVL.